A single sample gave rise to the 27 T cell receptor beta chains below, sequenced in a study of graft-versus-host responses after intestinal transplantation. Clones were sequenced by immunoSEQ multiplex PCR, and TCRdb holds only the in-frame ones, with some missing. This table holds approximately 89,000 clones, approximately 95% found once. The antigens of these receptors remain unknown. The sequences come from unstimulated CD8+ T cells sorted from spleen or lymph node cells, collected before transplant. These receptor sequences come from a human donor who was the organ donor for an intestinal transplant.

This chain joins TRBV7-9 and TRBJ2-7; D possibly corresponds to TRBD1 (6 bases). This CDR3 is built from 14 residues. The germline V and J ends were trimmed by 4 bases and 3 bases, with 13 bases remaining between them. Germline V gives CDR1 SEHNR, CDR2 FQNEAQ (reference sequence). The CDR3, as DNA: TGTGCCAGCAGCTCAGGGGCGACCCTCTACGAGCAGTACTTC. Translating it yields CASSSGATLYEQYF.

The chain has TRBV23-1 and TRBJ2-6; a possible D gene is TRBD1 (6 bases). TRBV23-1 is an ORF for which the function is uncertain. This CDR3 is built from 21 residues. V lost 0 bases and J lost 0, with 21 bases in between. The CDR3 loop is CASSQSLPQGSSSSGANVLTF. The CDR3 DNA reads TGCGCCAGCAGTCAATCCCTCCCCCAGGGGTCCTCTAGCTCTGGGGCCAACGTCCTGACTTTC.

The chain uses TRBV15 and TRBJ2-1; TRBD2 matches 7 bases. The trim removed 2 bases at V and 3 bases at J, leaving 10 bases unmatched. CDR1 is LNHNV, CDR2 YYDKDF, per germline (reference sequence). This CDR3 spans 17 amino acids. CDR3 bases: TGTGCCACCAGCAGACTCCAGGGACTACCTCTCTACAATGAGCAGTTCTTC. Amino acids: CATSRLQGLPLYNEQFF.

The DNA for the CDR3 is TGTGCCAGCAGCTTGGTCGGGGAAACAGCCGATGGCTACACCTTC. Its translation is CASSLVGETADGYTF. The J gene is TRBJ1-2, the V gene TRBV7-8; D unclear. The CDR3 covers 15 residues. Germline CDR1 and CDR2: SGHVS and FQNEAQ. Trimming removed 3 bases from V and 6 bases from J, with 17 bases in between. The complete variable domain, with remaining parts taken from reference TRBV7-8 and TRBJ1-2, reads GAGVSQSPRYKVAKRGQDVALRCDPISGHVSLFWYQQALGQGPEFLTYFQNEAQLDKSGLPSDRFFAERPEGSVSTLKIQRTQQEDSAVYLCASSLVGETADGYTFGSGTRLTVV.

The genes are TRBV7-9 and TRBJ2-5, with a weak D call TRBD2 (5 bases). CDR3 length equals 15 residues. V was clipped by 5 bases and J by 2 bases, with 15 bases between them. CDR1 and CDR2 (germline): SEHNR, FQNEAQ (reference sequence). In DNA form, the CDR3 reads TGTGCCAGCAGCACCGACCCGAGGGTTCAAGAGACCCAGTACTTC. Translation: CASSTDPRVQETQYF.

The rearrangement links TRBV27 to TRBJ1-1; tentative D call: TRBD1 (5 bases). This CDR3 has 13 residues. Looked up from germline, CDR1 is MNHEY and CDR2 is SMNVEV (reference sequence). The V end was cut by 4 bases, the J end by 8 bases, with 14 bases between. CDR3 coding DNA: TGTGCCAGCAGTTGGGGCACAGGTCAAGAAGCTTTCTTT. It encodes CASSWGTGQEAFF.

The chain has TRBV19 and TRBJ2-7; the match to TRBD2 covers 11 bases. In germline, CDR1 is LNHDA, CDR2 SQIVND (reference sequence). After removal of 2 bases from V and 2 bases from J, the junction contained 2 bases not matched to a gene. The length of the CDR3 is 15 residues. Written as DNA, the CDR3 is TGTGCCAGTAGTATATCGACTAGCGGGACCTACGAGCAGTACTTC. It codes for CASSISTSGTYEQYF. The full variable domain, its missing parts supplied by reference TRBV19 and TRBJ2-7, is DGGITQSPKYLFRKEGQNVTLSCEQNLNHDAMYWYRQDPGQGLRLIYYSQIVNDFQKGDIAEGYSVSREKKESFPLTVTSAQKNPTAFYLCASSISTSGTYEQYFGPGTRLTVT.

The chain carries TRBV5-8 and TRBJ2-4; 11 nucleotides align to TRBD2. Trimming cost V 2 bases and J 6 bases; bases outside gene matches: 4. The length of the CDR3 is 15 residues. Germline assignment: CDR1 SGHTS and CDR2 YDEGEE. CDR3 coding DNA: TGTGCCAGCAGCTTCCGACTAGCGGGGCCAAACATTCAGTACTTC. Residues: CASSFRLAGPNIQYF. Full variable domain (missing parts from reference TRBV5-8 and TRBJ2-4): EAGVTQSPTHLIKTRGQQATLRCSPISGHTSVYWYQQALGLGLQFLLWYDEGEERNRGNFPPRFSGRQFPNYSSELNVNALELEDSALYLCASSFRLAGPNIQYFGAGTRLSVL.

The chain recombines TRBV7-8 with TRBJ1-2; a possible D gene is TRBD1 (6 bases). Germline V gene sequence: CDR1 SGHVS, CDR2 FQNEAQ. Trimming stripped 1 base from V and 0 bases from J, with 12 bases between. This CDR3 spans 16 amino acids. CDR3 region: CASSLGWTEANYGYTF. CDR3 in DNA: TGTGCCAGCAGCTTAGGCTGGACAGAGGCTAACTATGGCTACACCTTC.

This chain joins TRBV19 and TRBJ2-3; 12 bases are a match to TRBD2. The germline CDR1 and CDR2 sequences are LNHDA and SQIVND (reference sequence). The CDR3 contains 16 residues. After removal of 4 bases from V and 3 bases from J, the junction contained 5 bases not matched to a gene. The CDR3 sequence: CASSTPTSGGTDTQYF. In nucleotides, the CDR3 is TGTGCCAGTAGTACCCCGACTAGCGGGGGAACAGATACGCAGTATTTT.

This chain uses TRBV13 with TRBJ2-1; 8 nucleotides agree with TRBD1. The germline CDR1 and CDR2 sequences are PRHDT and FYEKMQ (reference sequence). The CDR3 is 22 amino acids. V gave up 1 base and J gave up 0 bases; unmatched junction bases: 20. The CDR3, as DNA: TGTGCCAGCAGCTTAGCCCAGGGGGCTAGTATAAAAGAGTTTAGCTCCTACAATGAGCAGTTCTTC. It specifies CASSLAQGASIKEFSSYNEQFF.

The chain carries TRBV7-9 and TRBJ2-3; the match to TRBD2 covers 12 bases. Germline-derived CDR1 and CDR2 are SEHNR and FQNEAQ (reference sequence). The trim removed 4 bases at V and 5 bases at J, leaving 7 bases unmatched. The CDR3 length is 16 residues. The CDR3 DNA follows: TGTGCCAGCAGCTGGCCCCTAGCGGGAGGGCGAGATACGCAGTATTTT. Translating gives CASSWPLAGGRDTQYF. The full variable domain, completed using reference TRBV7-9 and TRBJ2-3, is DTGVSQNPRHKITKRGQNVTFRCDPISEHNRLYWYRQTLGQGPEFLTYFQNEAQLEKSRLLSDRFSAERPKGSFSTLEIQRTEQGDSAMYLCASSWPLAGGRDTQYFGPGTRLTVL.

V gene TRBV5-4 combines with J gene TRBJ1-6, with 8 bases matching TRBD1. Germline-derived CDR1 and CDR2 are SGHNT and YYREEE (reference sequence). The CDR3 has 15 amino acids. V trimming: 6 bases; J trimming: 4 bases; junction bases outside the gene matches: 6. CDR3 loop: CASTYRGSYNSPLHF. The CDR3 DNA reads TGTGCCAGCACCTACAGGGGGTCGTATAATTCACCCCTCCACTTT.

The rearrangement uses TRBV2 and TRBJ2-3, with 7 bases aligning to TRBD2. The V segment lost 9 bases and the J segment 5 bases; nucleotides outside the gene matches: 14. From germline, CDR1 is SNHLY and CDR2 FYNNEI. This CDR3 has 15 residues. DNA for the CDR3: TGTGCCAGGGAAGCGGGACGTCGAGCTTTAGATACGCAGTATTTT. It specifies CAREAGRRALDTQYF.

The rearrangement links TRBV9 to TRBJ1-3; D ambiguous. The CDR3 has 15 residues. Per the germline V gene, CDR1 is SGDLS and CDR2 is YYNGEE. Trimming took off 0 bases at V and 0 bases at J, with 7 bases between the two ends. CDR3: CASSVGGSSGNTIYF. The CDR3 DNA reads TGTGCCAGCAGCGTAGGCGGGAGCTCTGGAAACACCATATATTTT.

This rearrangement joins TRBV4-1 to TRBJ2-7; D remains ambiguous. CDR1 MGHRA and CDR2 YSYEKL come from the germline V gene. The CDR3 length is 14 residues. Between the trimmed V and J ends, which lost 0 bases and 6 bases, there was a span of 12 bases. CDR3 DNA: TGCGCCAGCAGCCAAGATGTCTCGGCGGTCGAGCAGTACTTC. Residues: CASSQDVSAVEQYF.

This sequence joins TRBV4-2 and TRBJ2-2; no firm D call. The CDR3 sequence is 14 residues long. Trimming cost V 4 bases and J 1 base, with 7 bases left between them. Germline-derived CDR1 and CDR2 are LGHNA and YNFKEQ. The DNA for the CDR3 is TGTGCCAGCAGCCCACAGCAGAACACCGGGGAGCTGTTTTTT. This translates into CASSPQQNTGELFF.

The chain carries TRBV7-8 and TRBJ2-7, with TRBD2 as a possible D gene (5 bases). The V gene's germline CDR1 is SGHVS and CDR2 FQNEAQ. The CDR3 is 13 amino acids. The ends were cut back, 5 bases at V and 5 bases at J, with 13 bases in the middle. CDR3 bases: TGTGCCAGCAGCCCGGGATTTGTCCACGAGCAGTACTTC. Residues: CASSPGFVHEQYF.

This chain joins TRBV28 and TRBJ2-7, with D perhaps TRBD2 (6 bases). The CDR3 extends over 14 amino acids. CDR1 is MDHEN and CDR2 is SYDVKM in the germline V gene. CDR3 amino acids: CGAAGTLSSYEQYF. The CDR3 coding sequence is TGTGGAGCAGCCGGGACTCTCTCGAGCTACGAGCAGTACTTC.

In this sample, this clone turned up once. Here the CDR3 DNA reads TGTGCCAGCAGCCAGGGACTAGCGTACAATGAGCAGTTCTTC. Amino acids: CASSQGLAYNEQFF. V is TRBV14 and J is TRBJ2-1; 10 nucleotides align to TRBD2. The CDR3 length is 14 residues. The germline V gene encodes CDR1 SGHDN and CDR2 FVKESK. V gave up 3 bases and J gave up 4 bases; unmatched junction bases: 0.

J is TRBJ2-4 and V is TRBV5-4; no reliable D call. Germline V gene lookup returns CDR1 SGHNT and CDR2 YYREEE (reference sequence). V was cut by 0 bases and J by 2 bases, with 9 bases left in between. The CDR3 contains 15 residues. CDR3 bases: TGTGCCAGCAGCTTGGCCGAACAAACCAAAAACATTCAGTACTTC. Its translation: CASSLAEQTKNIQYF.

The chain joins TRBV9 to TRBJ2-1, with TRBD2 matching over 8 bases. CDR3 length equals 19 residues. Germline loops: CDR1 SGDLS, CDR2 YYNGEE. J was trimmed by 0 bases and V by 3 bases; bases with no gene match: 14. The CDR3 nucleotides are TGTGCCAGCAGCGAAACCTGGACTAGCCGAGAGAGCTCCTACAATGAGCAGTTCTTC. Protein product: CASSETWTSRESSYNEQFF.

The chain carries TRBV7-9 and TRBJ2-7; TRBD1 is a possible D gene (5 bases). Per the germline V gene, CDR1 is SEHNR and CDR2 is FQNEAQ (reference sequence). CDR3 length: 12 amino acids. The V end was cut by 3 bases, the J end by 3 bases, with 6 bases between. For the CDR3, the DNA is TGTGCCAGCAGCTTTGACAGCTACGAGCAGTACTTC. It encodes CASSFDSYEQYF.

The chain joins TRBV10-3 to TRBJ2-7; TRBD2 aligns across 13 bases. V lost 2 bases to trimming and J lost 3 bases; unmatched junction nucleotides: 1. Germline loops: CDR1 ENHRY, CDR2 SYGVKD. CDR3 size: 15 residues. The DNA for the CDR3 is TGTGCCATCAGTGAGACTAGCGGGGGGGGCTACGAGCAGTACTTC. Amino acid sequence: CAISETSGGGYEQYF.

The V and J genes are TRBV28 and TRBJ2-7; D call uncertain. V lost 3 bases, J lost 6 bases, and 15 bases lay in between. This CDR3 spans 14 amino acids. Germline CDR1 MDHEN, CDR2 SYDVKM. The CDR3 bases are TGTGCCAGCAGTTTTTTAGTGAGGCGCTCCGAGCAGTACTTC. Translating it yields CASSFLVRRSEQYF.

Here the CDR3 reads CASSPKRQGSTDTQYF. The CDR3 DNA follows: TGTGCCAGCAGCCCCAAGAGACAGGGTAGCACAGATACGCAGTATTTT. The rearrangement joins TRBV5-6 to TRBJ2-3; 7 nucleotides align to TRBD1. The germline gives CDR1 SGHDT, CDR2 YYEEEE. Trimming cost V 4 bases and J 0 bases; bases outside gene matches: 8. CDR3 length: 16 amino acids.

This clone was counted a single time. This chain connects TRBV4-1 to TRBJ2-5, with TRBD2 matching over 8 bases. Germline values: CDR1 MGHRA, CDR2 YSYEKL. Unmatched junction bases numbered 9, after V lost 1 base and J lost 5 bases. The CDR3 runs to 16 residues. This CDR3 is CASSQAWRGAEETQYF. DNA for the CDR3: TGCGCCAGCAGCCAAGCTTGGCGGGGGGCCGAGGAGACCCAGTACTTC.